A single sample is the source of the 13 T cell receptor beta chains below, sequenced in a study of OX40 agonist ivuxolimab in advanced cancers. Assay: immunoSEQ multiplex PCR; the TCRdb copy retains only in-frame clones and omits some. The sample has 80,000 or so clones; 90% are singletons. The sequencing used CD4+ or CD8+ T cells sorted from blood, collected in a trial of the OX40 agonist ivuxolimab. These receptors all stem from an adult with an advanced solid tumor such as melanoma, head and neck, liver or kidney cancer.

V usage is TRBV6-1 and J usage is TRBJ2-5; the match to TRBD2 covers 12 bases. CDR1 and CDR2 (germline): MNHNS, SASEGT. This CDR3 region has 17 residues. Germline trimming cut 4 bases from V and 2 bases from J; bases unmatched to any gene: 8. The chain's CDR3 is CASSVLSSGRAQETQYF. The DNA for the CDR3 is TGTGCCAGCAGTGTATTATCTAGCGGGAGGGCACAAGAGACCCAGTACTTC.

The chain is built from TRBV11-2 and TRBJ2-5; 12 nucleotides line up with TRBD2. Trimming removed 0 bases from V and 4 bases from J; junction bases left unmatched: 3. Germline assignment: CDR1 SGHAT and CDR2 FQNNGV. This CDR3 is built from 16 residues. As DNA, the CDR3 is TGTGCCAGCAGCTTAGAGGTGACTAGCGGGGGAGAGACCCAGTACTTC. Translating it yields CASSLEVTSGGETQYF.

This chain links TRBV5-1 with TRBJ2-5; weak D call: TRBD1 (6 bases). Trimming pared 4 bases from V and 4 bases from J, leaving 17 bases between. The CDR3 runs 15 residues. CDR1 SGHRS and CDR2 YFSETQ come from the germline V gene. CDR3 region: CASSDIRGRGETQYF. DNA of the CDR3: TGCGCCAGCAGCGATATCAGGGGTCGGGGAGAGACCCAGTACTTC.

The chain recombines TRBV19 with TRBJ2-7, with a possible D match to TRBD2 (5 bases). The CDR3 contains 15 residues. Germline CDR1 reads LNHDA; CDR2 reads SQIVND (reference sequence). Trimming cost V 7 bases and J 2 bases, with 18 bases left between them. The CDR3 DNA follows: TGTGCCAGTACGAGGACCGCGACGGAGGCCTACGAGCAGTACTTC. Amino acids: CASTRTATEAYEQYF.

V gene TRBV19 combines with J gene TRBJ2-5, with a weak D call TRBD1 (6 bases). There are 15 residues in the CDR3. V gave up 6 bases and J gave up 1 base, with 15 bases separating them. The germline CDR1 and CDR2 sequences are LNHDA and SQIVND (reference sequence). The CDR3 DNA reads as TGTGCCAGTAGCGAAATACAGGGAACCCAAGAGACCCAGTACTTC. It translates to CASSEIQGTQETQYF.

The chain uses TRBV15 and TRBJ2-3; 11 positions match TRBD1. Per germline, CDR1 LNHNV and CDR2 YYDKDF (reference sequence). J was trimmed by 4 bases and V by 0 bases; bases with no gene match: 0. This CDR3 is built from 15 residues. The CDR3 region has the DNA TGTGCCACCAGCAGAGAGGGACAGGGGGCAGATACGCAGTATTTT. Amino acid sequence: CATSREGQGADTQYF.

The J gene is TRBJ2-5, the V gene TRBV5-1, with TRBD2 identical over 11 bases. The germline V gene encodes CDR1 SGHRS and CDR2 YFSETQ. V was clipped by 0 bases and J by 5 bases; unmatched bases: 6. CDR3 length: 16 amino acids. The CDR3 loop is CASSLAVTSGGETQYF. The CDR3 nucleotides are TGCGCCAGCAGCTTGGCTGTTACTAGCGGGGGTGAGACCCAGTACTTC.

CDR3 amino acids: CASSGRTSGSSGELFF. In DNA, the CDR3 is TGTGCCAGCAGTGGACGGACTAGCGGGAGCTCGGGGGAGCTGTTTTTT. The genes are TRBV6-1 and TRBJ2-2; 13 nucleotides match TRBD2. The CDR3 totals 16 residues. Germline V gene data show CDR1 as MNHNS and CDR2 as SASEGT. The V gene end was trimmed by 4 bases and the J gene end by 8 bases; junction bases not matched to a gene: 7.

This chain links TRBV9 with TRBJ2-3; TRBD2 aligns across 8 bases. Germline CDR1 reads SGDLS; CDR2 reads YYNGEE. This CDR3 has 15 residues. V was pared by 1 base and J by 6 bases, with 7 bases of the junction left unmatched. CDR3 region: CASSVTVGGADTQYF. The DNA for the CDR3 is TGTGCCAGCAGCGTAACCGTCGGGGGGGCGGATACGCAGTATTTT.

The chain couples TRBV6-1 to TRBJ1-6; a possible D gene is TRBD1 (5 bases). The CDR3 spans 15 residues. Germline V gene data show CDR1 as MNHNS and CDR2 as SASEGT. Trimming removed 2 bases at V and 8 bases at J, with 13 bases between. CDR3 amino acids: CASSEIGGRDSPLHF. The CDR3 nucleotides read TGTGCCAGCAGTGAAATTGGGGGAAGGGATTCACCCCTCCACTTT.

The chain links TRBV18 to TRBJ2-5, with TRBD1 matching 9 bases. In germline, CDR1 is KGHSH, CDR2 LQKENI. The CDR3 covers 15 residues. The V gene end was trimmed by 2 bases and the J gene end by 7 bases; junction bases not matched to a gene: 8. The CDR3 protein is CASSPGTGRAVTQYF. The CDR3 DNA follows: TGTGCCAGCTCACCAGGGACAGGGCGCGCGGTGACCCAGTACTTC.

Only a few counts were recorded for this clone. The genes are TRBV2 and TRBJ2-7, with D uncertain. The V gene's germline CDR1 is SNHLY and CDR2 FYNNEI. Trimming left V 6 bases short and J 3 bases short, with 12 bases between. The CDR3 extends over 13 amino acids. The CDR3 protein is CASSAKGYYEQYF. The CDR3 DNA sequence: TGTGCCAGCAGCGCCAAAGGGTACTACGAGCAGTACTTC.

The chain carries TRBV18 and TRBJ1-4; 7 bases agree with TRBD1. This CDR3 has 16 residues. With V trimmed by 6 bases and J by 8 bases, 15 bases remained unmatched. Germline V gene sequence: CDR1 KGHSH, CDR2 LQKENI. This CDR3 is CASSGQEFGVGEKLFF. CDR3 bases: TGTGCCAGCTCTGGACAGGAGTTCGGTGTGGGGGAAAAACTGTTTTTT.